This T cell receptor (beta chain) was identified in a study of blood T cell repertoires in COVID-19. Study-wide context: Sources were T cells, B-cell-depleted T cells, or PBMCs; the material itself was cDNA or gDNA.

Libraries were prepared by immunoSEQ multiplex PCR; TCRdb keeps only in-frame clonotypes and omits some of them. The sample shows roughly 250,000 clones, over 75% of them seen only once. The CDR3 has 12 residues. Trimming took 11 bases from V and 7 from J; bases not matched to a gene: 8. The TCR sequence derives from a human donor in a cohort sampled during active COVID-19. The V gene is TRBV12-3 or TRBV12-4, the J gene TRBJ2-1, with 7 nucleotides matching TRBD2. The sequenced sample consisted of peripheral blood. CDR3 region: CASRLAANEQFF. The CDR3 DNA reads TGTGCCTCCCGTCTAGCGGCTAATGAGCAGTTCTTC.